The clone carrying this T cell receptor (beta chain) occurred a few times. The antigen is not known. This sample's RNA came from whole unsorted tissue. The data were obtained in a study of tumor and adjacent non-tumor tissue in lung cancer. Study-level findings and limits: Higher tumor TCR diversity was associated with shorter survival. Tumor repertoires had a smaller top 100 clone share than normal lung. Compared with tumor, normal lung showed significantly lower TCR diversity.

TCRbeta libraries were built with three rounds of nested PCR, modified from ARM-PCR. Each CDR3 protein is one row after TCRdb ran MiXCR on the multiplex PCR reads. This table has roughly 120,000 distinct CDR3 sequences, roughly 75% appearing once. Germline-derived CDR1 and CDR2 are MNHEY and SVGAGI. The CDR3 is 17 amino acids. The junction had 15 bases not matched to a gene; V was cut back by 7 bases and J by 8 bases. Sequencing was performed on lung tumor tissue. The origin of this receptor is an older woman with non-small cell lung cancer. This sequence joins TRBV6-5 and TRBJ2-1; TRBD1 agrees at 12 bases. The CDR3 is CASTKSKPGQGAYEQFF. As DNA, the CDR3 is TGTGCCAGCACTAAGAGTAAACCGGGACAGGGGGCCTATGAGCAGTTCTTC.